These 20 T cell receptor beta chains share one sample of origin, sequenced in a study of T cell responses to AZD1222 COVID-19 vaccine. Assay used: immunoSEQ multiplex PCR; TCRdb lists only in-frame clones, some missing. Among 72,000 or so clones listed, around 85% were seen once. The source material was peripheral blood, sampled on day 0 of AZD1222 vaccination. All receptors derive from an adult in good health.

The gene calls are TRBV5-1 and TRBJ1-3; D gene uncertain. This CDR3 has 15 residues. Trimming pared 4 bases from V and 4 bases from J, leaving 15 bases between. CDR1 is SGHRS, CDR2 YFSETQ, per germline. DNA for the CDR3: TGCGCCAGCAGCCGAGAGGGCGCGGGGGGAAACACCATATATTTT. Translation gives CASSREGAGGNTIYF.

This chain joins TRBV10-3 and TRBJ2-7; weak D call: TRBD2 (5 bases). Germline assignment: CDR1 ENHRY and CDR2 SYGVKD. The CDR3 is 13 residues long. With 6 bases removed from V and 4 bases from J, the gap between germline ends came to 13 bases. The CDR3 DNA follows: TGTGCCATCAGAAACGGGATCCCGTACGAGCAGTACTTC. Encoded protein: CAIRNGIPYEQYF.

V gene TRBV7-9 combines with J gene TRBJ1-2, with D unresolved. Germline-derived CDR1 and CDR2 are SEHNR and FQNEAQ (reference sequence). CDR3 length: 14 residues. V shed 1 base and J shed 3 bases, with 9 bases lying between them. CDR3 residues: CASSLEVSDYGYTF. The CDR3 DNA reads TGTGCCAGCAGCTTAGAAGTGAGTGACTATGGCTACACCTTC.

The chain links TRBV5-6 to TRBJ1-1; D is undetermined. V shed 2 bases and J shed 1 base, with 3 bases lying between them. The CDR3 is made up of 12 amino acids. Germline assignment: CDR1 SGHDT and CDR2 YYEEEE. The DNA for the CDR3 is TGTGCCAGCAGCTTTGGGAACACTGAAGCTTTCTTT. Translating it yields CASSFGNTEAFF.

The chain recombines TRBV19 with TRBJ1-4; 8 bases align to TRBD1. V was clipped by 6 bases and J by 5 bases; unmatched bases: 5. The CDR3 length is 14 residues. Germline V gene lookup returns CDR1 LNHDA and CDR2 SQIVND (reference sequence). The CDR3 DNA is TGTGCCAGTAGCCTGACAGGGGCAAATGAAAAACTGTTTTTT. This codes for CASSLTGANEKLFF.

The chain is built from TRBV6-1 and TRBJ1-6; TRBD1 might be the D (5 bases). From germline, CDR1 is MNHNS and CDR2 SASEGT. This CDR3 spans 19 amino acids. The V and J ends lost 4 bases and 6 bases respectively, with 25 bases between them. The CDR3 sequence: CASSVFPGSTKIRNSPLHF. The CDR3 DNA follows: TGTGCCAGCAGTGTATTTCCAGGGAGTACCAAAATCCGTAATTCACCCCTCCACTTT.

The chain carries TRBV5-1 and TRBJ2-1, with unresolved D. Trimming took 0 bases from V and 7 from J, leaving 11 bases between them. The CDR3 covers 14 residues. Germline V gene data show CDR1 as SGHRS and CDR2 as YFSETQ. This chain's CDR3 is CASSLGAQENEQFF. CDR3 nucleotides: TGCGCCAGCAGCTTGGGGGCCCAAGAAAATGAGCAGTTCTTC. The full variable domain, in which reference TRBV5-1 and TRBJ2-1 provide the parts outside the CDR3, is KAGVTQTPRYLIKTRGQQVTLSCSPISGHRSVSWYQQTPGQGLQFLFEYFSETQRNKGNFPGRFSGRQFSNSRSEMNVSTLELGDSALYLCASSLGAQENEQFFGPGTRLTVL.

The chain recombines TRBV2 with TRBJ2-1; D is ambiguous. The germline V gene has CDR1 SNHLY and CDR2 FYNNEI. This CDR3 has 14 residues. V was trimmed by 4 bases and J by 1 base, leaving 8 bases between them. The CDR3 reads CASSGGESYNEQFF. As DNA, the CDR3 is TGTGCCAGCAGTGGAGGTGAATCCTACAATGAGCAGTTCTTC.

DNA for the CDR3: TGCAGTGCTACTGAGACAGGAGGTTGGAGCACTGAAGCTTTCTTT. It translates to CSATETGGWSTEAFF. The chain couples TRBV20-1 to TRBJ1-1, with D possibly TRBD1 on 6 matching bases. Looked up from germline, CDR1 is DFQATT and CDR2 is SNEGSKA (reference sequence). V lost 4 bases and J lost 4, with 19 bases in between. CDR3 length equals 15 residues.

Written as DNA, the CDR3 is TGTGCCAGCTCACCAAGCGGGGGTTCTGGCTACACCTTC. Encoded protein: CASSPSGGSGYTF. The V call is TRBV18, the J call TRBJ1-2; a weak D match, TRBD1 (5 bases). V lost 2 bases and J 7 bases, leaving 11 bases between the germline ends. The CDR3 length is 13 residues. The V gene's germline CDR1 is KGHSH and CDR2 LQKENI.

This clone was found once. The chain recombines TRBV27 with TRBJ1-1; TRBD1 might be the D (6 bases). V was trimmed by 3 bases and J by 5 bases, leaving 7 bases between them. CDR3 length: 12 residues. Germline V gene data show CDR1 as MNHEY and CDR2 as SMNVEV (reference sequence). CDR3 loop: CASSFRGTEAFF. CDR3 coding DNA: TGTGCCAGCAGTTTTAGGGGGACTGAAGCTTTCTTT.

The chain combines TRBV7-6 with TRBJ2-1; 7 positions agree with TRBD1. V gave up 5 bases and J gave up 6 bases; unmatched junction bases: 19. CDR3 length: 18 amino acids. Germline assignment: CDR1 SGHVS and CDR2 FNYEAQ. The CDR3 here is CASSLRGQVPVTPNEQFF. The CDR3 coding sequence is TGTGCCAGCAGCCTCAGAGGACAGGTTCCCGTGACGCCCAATGAGCAGTTCTTC. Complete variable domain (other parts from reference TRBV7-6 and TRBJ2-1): GAGVSQSPRYKVTKRGQDVALRCDPISGHVSLYWYRQALGQGPEFLTYFNYEAQQDKSGLPNDRFSAERPEGSISTLTIQRTEQRDSAMYRCASSLRGQVPVTPNEQFFGPGTRLTVL.

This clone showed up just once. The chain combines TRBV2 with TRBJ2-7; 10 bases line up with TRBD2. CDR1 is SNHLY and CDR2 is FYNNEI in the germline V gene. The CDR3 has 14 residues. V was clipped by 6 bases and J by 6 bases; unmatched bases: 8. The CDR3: CASSAGLAPLEQYF. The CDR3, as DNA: TGTGCCAGCAGCGCGGGACTAGCGCCTCTCGAGCAGTACTTC.

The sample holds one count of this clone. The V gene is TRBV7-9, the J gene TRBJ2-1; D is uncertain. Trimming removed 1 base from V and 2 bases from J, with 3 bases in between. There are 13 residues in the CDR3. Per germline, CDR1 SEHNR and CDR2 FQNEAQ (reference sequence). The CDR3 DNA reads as TGTGCCAGCAGCTTAGGGGCCTACAATGAGCAGTTCTTC. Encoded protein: CASSLGAYNEQFF.

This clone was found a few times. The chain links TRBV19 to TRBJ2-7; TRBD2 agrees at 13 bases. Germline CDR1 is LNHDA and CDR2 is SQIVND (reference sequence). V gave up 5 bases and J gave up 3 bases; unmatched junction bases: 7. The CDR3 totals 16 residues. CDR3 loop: CASSPGLAGDLYEQYF. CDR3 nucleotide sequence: TGTGCCAGTAGTCCAGGACTAGCGGGAGATCTCTACGAGCAGTACTTC.

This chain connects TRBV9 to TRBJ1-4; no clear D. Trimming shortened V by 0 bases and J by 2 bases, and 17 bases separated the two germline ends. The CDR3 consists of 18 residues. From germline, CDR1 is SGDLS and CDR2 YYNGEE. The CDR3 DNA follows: TGTGCCAGCAGCGTAGGGCTTGGAGGGCGAGGGACTAATGAAAAACTGTTTTTT. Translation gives CASSVGLGGRGTNEKLFF.

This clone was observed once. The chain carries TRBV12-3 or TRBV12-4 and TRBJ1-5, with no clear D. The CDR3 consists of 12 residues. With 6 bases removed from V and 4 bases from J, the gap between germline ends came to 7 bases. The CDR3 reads CASSRDNQPQHF. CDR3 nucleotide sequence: TGTGCCAGCAGCCGGGATAATCAGCCCCAGCATTTT.

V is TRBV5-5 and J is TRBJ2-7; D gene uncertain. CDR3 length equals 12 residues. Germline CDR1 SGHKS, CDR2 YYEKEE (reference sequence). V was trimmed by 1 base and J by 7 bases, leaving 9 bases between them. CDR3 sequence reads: CASSLNIGEQYF. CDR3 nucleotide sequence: TGTGCCAGCAGCTTGAACATAGGGGAGCAGTACTTC.

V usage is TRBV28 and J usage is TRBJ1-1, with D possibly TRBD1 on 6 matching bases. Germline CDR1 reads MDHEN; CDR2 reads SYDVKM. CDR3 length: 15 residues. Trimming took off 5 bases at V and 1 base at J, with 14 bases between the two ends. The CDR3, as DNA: TGTGCCAGCAGTCCACAAGACAGGCCGAACACTGAAGCTTTCTTT. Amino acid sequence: CASSPQDRPNTEAFF. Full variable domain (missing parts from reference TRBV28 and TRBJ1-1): DVKVTQSSRYLVKRTGEKVFLECVQDMDHENMFWYRQDPGLGLRLIYFSYDVKMKEKGDIPEGYSVSREKKERFSLILESASTNQTSMYLCASSPQDRPNTEAFFGQGTRLTVV.

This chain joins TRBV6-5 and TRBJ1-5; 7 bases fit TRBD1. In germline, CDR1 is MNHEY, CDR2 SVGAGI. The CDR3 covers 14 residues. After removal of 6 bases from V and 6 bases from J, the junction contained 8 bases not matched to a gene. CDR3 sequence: CASRGRGTVQPQHF. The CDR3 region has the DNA TGTGCCAGCAGGGGCAGGGGGACGGTTCAGCCCCAGCATTTT.